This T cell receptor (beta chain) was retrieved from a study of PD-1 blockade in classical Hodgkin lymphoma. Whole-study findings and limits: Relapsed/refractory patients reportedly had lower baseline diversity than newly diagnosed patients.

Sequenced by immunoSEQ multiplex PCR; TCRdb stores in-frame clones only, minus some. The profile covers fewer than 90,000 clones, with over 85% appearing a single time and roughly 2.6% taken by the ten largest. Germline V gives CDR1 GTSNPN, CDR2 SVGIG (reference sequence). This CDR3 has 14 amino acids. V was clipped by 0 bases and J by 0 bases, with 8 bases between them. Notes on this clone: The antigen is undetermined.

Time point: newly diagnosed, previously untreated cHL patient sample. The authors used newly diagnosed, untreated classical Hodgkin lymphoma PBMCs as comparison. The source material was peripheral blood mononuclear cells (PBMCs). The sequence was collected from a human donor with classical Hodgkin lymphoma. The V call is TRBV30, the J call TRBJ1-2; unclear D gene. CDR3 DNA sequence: TGTGCCTGGAGTGTCCGGCGAACTAACTATGGCTACACCTTC. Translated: CAWSVRRTNYGYTF.